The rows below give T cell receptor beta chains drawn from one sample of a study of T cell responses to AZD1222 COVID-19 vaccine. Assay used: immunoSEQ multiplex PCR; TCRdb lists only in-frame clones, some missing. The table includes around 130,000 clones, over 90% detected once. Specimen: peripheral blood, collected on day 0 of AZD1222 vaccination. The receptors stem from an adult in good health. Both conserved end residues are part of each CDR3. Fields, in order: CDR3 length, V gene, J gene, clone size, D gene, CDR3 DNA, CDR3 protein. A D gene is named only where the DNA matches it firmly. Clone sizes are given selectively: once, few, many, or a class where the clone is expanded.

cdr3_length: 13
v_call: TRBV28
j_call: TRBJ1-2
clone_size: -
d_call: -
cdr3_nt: TGTGCCCGCAGTTGGGGGGGGGCGGGGGGCTACACCTTC
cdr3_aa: CARSWGGAGGYTF

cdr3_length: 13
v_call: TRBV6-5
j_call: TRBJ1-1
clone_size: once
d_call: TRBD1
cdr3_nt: TGTGCCAGCACGACAGGGGTGCTCACTGAAGCTTTCTTT
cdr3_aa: CASTTGVLTEAFF

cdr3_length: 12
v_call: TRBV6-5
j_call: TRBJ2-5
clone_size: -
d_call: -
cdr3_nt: TGTGCCAGCATTTCGGGGTGGGAGACCCAGTACTTC
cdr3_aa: CASISGWETQYF

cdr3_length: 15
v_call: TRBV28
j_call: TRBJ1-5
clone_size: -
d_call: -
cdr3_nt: TGTGCCAGCTCCTACCTACCTTATAGCAATCAGCCCCAGCATTTT
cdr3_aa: CASSYLPYSNQPQHF

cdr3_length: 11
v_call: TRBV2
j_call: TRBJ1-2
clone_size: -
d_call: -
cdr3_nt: TGTGCCAGCAGTGAAATCGAGGGCTACACCTTC
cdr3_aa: CASSEIEGYTF

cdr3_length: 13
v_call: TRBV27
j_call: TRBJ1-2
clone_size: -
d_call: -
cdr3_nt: TGTGCCAGCAGTTATACAGGGCACTATGGCTACACCTTC
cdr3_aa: CASSYTGHYGYTF

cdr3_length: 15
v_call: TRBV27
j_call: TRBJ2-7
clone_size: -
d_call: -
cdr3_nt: TGTGCCAGCAGTTTTTTAACCGATCGGGCCTACGAGCAGTACTTC
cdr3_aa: CASSFLTDRAYEQYF

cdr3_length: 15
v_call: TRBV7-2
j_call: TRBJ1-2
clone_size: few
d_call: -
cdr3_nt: TGTGCCAGCAGCTTAGATACAGAAACTAACTATGGCTACACCTTC
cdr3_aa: CASSLDTETNYGYTF

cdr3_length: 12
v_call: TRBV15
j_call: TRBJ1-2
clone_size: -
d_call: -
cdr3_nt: TGTGCCACCACCAAACAGGGAGTAGGCTACACCTTC
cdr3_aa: CATTKQGVGYTF

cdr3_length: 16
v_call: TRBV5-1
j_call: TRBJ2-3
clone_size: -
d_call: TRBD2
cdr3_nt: TGCGCCAGCAGCTCAATAAACCGACTAGCAGGAGATACGCAGTATTTT
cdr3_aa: CASSSINRLAGDTQYF

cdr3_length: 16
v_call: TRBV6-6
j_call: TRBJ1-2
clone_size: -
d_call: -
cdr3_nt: TGTGCCAGCAGTTACTCTGACAGACTCTCTAACTATGGCTACACCTTC
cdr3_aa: CASSYSDRLSNYGYTF

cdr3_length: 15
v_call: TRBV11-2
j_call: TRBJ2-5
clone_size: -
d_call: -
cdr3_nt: TGTGCCAGCAGCCCCCTTGTGACAGGCGGGGAGACCCAGTACTTC
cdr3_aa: CASSPLVTGGETQYF

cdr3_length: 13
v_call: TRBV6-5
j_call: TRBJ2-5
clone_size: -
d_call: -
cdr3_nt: TGTGCCACCTCTTTCGGGGCCTGGGAGACCCAGTACTTC
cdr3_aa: CATSFGAWETQYF

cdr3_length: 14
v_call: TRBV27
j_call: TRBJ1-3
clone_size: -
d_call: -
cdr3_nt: TGTGCCAGCAGCCGGGGACTTGGAGGAAACACCATATATTTT
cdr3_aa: CASSRGLGGNTIYF

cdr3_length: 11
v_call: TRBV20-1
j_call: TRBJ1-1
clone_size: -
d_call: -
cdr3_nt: TGCAGTGCTGATGGACAGCCTGAAGCTTTCTTT
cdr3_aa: CSADGQPEAFF

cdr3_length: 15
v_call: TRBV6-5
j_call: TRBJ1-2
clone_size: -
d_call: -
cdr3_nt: TGTGCCAGCAGCCAAGGTCGGGGGTTCAACTATGGCTACACCTTC
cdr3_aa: CASSQGRGFNYGYTF

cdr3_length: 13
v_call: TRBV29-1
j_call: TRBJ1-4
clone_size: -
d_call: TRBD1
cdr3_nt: TGCAGCGTCCGGACAGGGCCAAATGAAAAACTGTTTTTT
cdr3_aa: CSVRTGPNEKLFF

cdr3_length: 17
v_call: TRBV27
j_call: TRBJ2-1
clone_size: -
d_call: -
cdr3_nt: TGTGCCAGCAGTTTATTATGGACTAACCCCTCCTACAATGAGCAGTTCTTC
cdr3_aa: CASSLLWTNPSYNEQFF

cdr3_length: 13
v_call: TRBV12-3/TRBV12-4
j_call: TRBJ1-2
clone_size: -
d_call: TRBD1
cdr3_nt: TGTGCCAGCAGGCCGACAGGGGGCGCAGGGTACACCTTC
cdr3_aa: CASRPTGGAGYTF

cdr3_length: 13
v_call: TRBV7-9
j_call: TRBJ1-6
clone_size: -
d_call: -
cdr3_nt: TGTGCCAGCAGCGCTAACTCCCAGGGGTCCCTCCACTTT
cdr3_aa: CASSANSQGSLHF

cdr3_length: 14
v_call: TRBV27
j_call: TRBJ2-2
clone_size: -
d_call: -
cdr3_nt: TGTGCCAGCAGTGTAGTAGGGGGACCCGGGGAGCTGTTTTTT
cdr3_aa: CASSVVGGPGELFF

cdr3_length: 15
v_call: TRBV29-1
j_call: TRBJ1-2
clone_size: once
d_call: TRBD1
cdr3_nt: TGCAGCGTTGTTACCGGGACAGGGAGCCACTATGGCTACACCTTC
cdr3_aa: CSVVTGTGSHYGYTF

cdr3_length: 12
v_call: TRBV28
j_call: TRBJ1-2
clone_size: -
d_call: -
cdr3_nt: TGTGCCAGCACCACAGGGCGCTATGGCTACACCTTC
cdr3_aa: CASTTGRYGYTF

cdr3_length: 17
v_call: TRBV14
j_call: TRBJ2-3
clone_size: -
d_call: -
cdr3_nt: TGTGCCAGCAGCCAAGAAGGGGGCGGGAGGAGGCCAGATACGCAGTATTTT
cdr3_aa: CASSQEGGGRRPDTQYF

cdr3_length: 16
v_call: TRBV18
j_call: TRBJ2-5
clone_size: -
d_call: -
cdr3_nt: TGTGCCAGCTCACCACCGCGAAGCGGCTACCAAGAGACCCAGTACTTC
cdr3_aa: CASSPPRSGYQETQYF

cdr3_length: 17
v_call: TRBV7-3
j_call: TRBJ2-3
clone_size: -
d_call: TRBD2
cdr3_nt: TGTGCCAGCAGCTTAACCCCTAGCGGGAGTCTCACAGATACGCAGTATTTT
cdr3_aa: CASSLTPSGSLTDTQYF

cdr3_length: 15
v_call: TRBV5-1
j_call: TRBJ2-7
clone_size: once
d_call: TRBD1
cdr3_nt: TGCGCCAGCAGCTCTTTACAGGGGGTGGCAAACGAGCAGTACTTC
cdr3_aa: CASSSLQGVANEQYF

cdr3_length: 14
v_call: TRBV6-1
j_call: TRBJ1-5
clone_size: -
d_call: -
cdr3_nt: TGTGCCAGCAGTGAGTCGGGGGTGAATCAGCCCCAGCATTTT
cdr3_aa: CASSESGVNQPQHF

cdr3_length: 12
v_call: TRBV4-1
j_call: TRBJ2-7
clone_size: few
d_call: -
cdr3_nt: TGCGCCAGCAGCCAAGTGGGCGGAGAGCAGTACTTC
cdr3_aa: CASSQVGGEQYF

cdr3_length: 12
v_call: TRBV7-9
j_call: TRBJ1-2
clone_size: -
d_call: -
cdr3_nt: TGTGCCAGCAGCTTACAGGACCTGGACTACACCTTC
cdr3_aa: CASSLQDLDYTF

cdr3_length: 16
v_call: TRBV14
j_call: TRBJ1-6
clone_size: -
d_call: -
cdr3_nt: TGTGCCAGCAGCCCTCTGGGACTGTCTGGGAATTCACCCCTCCACTTT
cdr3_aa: CASSPLGLSGNSPLHF

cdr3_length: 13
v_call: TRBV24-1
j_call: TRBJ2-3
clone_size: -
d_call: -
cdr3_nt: TGTGCCACCAGTGACATTTTCACAGATACGCAGTATTTT
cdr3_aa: CATSDIFTDTQYF

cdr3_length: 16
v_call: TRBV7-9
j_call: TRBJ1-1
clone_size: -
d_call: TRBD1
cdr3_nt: TGTGCCAGCAGCTTTGGGGGACAGGGCACGAACACTGAAGCTTTCTTT
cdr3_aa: CASSFGGQGTNTEAFF

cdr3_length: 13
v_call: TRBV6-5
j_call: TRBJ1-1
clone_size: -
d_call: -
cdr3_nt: TGTGCCAGCAGAGCGACGGAGAACACTGAAGCTTTCTTT
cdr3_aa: CASRATENTEAFF

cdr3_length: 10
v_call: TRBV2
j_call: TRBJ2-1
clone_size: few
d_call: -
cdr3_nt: TGTGCCAGCAGGTACAATGAGCAGTTCTTC
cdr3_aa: CASRYNEQFF

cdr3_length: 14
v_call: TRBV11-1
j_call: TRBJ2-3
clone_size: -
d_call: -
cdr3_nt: TGTGCCAGCAGCGTCAGGACGAGCTGGGATACGCAGTATTTT
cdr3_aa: CASSVRTSWDTQYF

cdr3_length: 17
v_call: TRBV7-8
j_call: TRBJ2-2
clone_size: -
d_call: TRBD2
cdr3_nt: TGTGCCAGCAGCGAATTACGACTAGCGGGAGCGAGCGGGGAGCTGTTTTTT
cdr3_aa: CASSELRLAGASGELFF

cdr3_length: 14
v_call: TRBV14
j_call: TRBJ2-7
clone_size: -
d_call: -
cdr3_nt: TGTGCCAGCAGCCAAGATTGGAGGGCGTACGAGCAGTACTTC
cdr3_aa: CASSQDWRAYEQYF

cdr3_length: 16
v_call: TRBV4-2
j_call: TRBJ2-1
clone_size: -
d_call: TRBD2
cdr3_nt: TGTGCCAGCAGAGGATGGGGGCGGGGGGGAAACAATGAGCAGTTCTTC
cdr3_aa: CASRGWGRGGNNEQFF

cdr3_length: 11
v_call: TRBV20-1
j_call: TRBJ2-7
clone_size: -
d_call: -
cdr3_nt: TGCAGTGCTATAGAGAAGCACGAGCAGTACTTC
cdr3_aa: CSAIEKHEQYF

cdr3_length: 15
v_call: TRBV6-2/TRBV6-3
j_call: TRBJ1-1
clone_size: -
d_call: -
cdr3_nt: TGTGCCAGCAGTTACTTTGGCCGGGGGAGCACTGAAGCTTTCTTT
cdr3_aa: CASSYFGRGSTEAFF

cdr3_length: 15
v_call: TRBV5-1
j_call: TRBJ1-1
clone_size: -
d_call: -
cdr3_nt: TGCGCCAGCAGCTTGCATGGAGGGGGGTACACTGAAGCTTTCTTT
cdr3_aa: CASSLHGGGYTEAFF

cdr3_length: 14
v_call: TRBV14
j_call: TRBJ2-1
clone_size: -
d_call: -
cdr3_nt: TGTGCCAGCAGTGACACCGGGGGGCGCGATGAGCAGTTCTTC
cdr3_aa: CASSDTGGRDEQFF

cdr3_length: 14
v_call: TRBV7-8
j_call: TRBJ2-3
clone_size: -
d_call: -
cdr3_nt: TGTGCCAGCAGCACCTACTATGCCCGAGATACGCAGTATTTT
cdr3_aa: CASSTYYARDTQYF

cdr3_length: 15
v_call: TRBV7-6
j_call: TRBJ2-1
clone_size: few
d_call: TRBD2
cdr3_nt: TGTGCCAGCAGCTGGACTAGCGGGACCTACAATGAGCAGTTCTTC
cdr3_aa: CASSWTSGTYNEQFF

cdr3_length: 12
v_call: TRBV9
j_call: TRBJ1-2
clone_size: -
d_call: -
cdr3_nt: TGTGCCAGCAGCATACAGGGAGACGGCTACACCTTC
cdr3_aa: CASSIQGDGYTF

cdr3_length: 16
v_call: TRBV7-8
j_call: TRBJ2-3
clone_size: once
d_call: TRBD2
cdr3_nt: TGTGCCAGCAGCTCCTACGCTAGCGGGTTCACAGATACGCAGTATTTT
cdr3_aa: CASSSYASGFTDTQYF

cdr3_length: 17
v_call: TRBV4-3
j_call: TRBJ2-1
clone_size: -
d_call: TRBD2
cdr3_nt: TGCGCCAGCAGCCAAAGACTAGCGGGAGGCCGCAGCAATGAGCAGTTCTTC
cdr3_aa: CASSQRLAGGRSNEQFF